One sample yielded the 26 T cell receptor beta chains listed below, sequenced in a study of blood T cells in healthy people across ages. A sample-barcoded 5' primer and a J-beta primer mix were used in a second PCR of roughly 7 to 12 cycles. TCRdb re-called the 5' RACE reads with MiXCR, one entry per CDR3 protein. There are roughly 1,300,000 distinct CDR3 sequences in the sample; 45% to 70% occur only once, and 5.5% to 8% lies in the top ten. Sequenced input: blood. The source is a man aged 18-30 years in good health.

The chain recombines TRBV27 with TRBJ1-6; a possible D gene is TRBD1 (5 bases). The length of the CDR3 is 14 residues. Trimming left V 5 bases short and J 10 bases short, with 15 bases between. The germline V gene has CDR1 MNHEY and CDR2 SMNVEV (reference sequence). Here the CDR3 DNA reads TGTGCCAGCAGTCGCTCTGGGGGAGGCTCACCCCTCCACTTT. Translation: CASSRSGGGSPLHF.

For this clonotype: The junction and the germline gene differ at one end; a read error may be behind it. The chain combines TRBV12-3 or TRBV12-4 with TRBJ2-4; 10 positions match TRBD2. The end of the DNA aligns better with TRBJ2-7, so the J call may be wrong. The CDR3 loop spans 15 amino acids. The CDR3 DNA sequence: TGTGCCAGCAGAGCTAGCGGGGGCCCCTCCAACGAGCAGTACTTC. It encodes CASRASGGPSNEQYF.

The V gene is TRBV25-1, the J gene TRBJ1-6; 8 bases align to TRBD1. CDR1 is MGHDK and CDR2 is SYGVNS in the germline V gene. The CDR3 sequence is 17 residues long. With 2 bases clipped from V and 8 bases from J, the junction kept 11 bases outside the gene matches. In nucleotides, the CDR3 is TGTGCCAGCAGTGAAGGGACAGGACTCAGACTTTATTCACCCCTCCACTTT. Residues: CASSEGTGLRLYSPLHF.

CDR3 sequence (DNA): TGTGCCAGCAGCCAGGGGGACGGGGACCTTAGAACTGAAGCTTTCTTT. It yields the protein CASSQGDGDLRTEAFF. The chain is built from TRBV4-2 and TRBJ1-1, with D possibly being TRBD1 (5 bases). Germline V gene data show CDR1 as LGHNA and CDR2 as YNFKEQ. Deletions cut 3 bases from V and 5 bases from J, with 19 bases between. The CDR3 is 16 residues long.

The chain carries TRBV20-1 and TRBJ2-1; 7 positions match TRBD1. With 5 bases clipped from V and 5 bases from J, the junction kept 6 bases outside the gene matches. Germline CDR1 and CDR2: DFQATT and SNEGSKA (reference sequence). CDR3 size: 13 residues. CDR3 in amino acids: CSAFRDSNNEQFF. The CDR3 DNA follows: TGCAGTGCTTTCCGGGACAGTAACAATGAGCAGTTCTTC.

The chain has TRBV28 and TRBJ2-1; tentatively, D is TRBD2 (6 bases). The ends were cut back, 3 bases at V and 10 bases at J, with 10 bases in the middle. CDR1 and CDR2 (germline): MDHEN, SYDVKM. The CDR3 is 12 residues long. As DNA, the CDR3 is TGTGCCAGCAGTTTGGAGGGAAAGGAGCAGTTCTTC. Translated: CASSLEGKEQFF. The entire variable domain, with the rest obtained from reference TRBV28 and TRBJ2-1, is as follows: DVKVTQSSRYLVKRTGEKVFLECVQDMDHENMFWYRQDPGLGLRLIYFSYDVKMKEKGDIPEGYSVSREKKERFSLILESASTNQTSMYLCASSLEGKEQFFGPGTRLTVL.

Remarks on this clonotype: Its ends do not fully match the called genes, so a read error is possible. The genes are TRBV5-1 and TRBJ2-7; D may correspond to TRBD1 or TRBD2 (5 bases each). Germline V gene sequence: CDR1 SGHRS, CDR2 YFSETQ. The CDR3 has 15 residues. The CDR3 DNA follows: TGCTCCAGCATAAGTGGCGAGGGGACCTCCTACGAGCAGTACTTC. Translating it yields CSSISGEGTSYEQYF.

The chain has TRBV3-1 and TRBJ1-1; D is ambiguous. Germline V gene lookup returns CDR1 LGHDT and CDR2 YNNKEL (reference sequence). This CDR3 has 20 amino acids. Trimming removed 2 bases from V and 5 bases from J, with 30 bases in between. CDR3 in DNA: TGTGCCAGCAGCCAAATTCCAAGGGATGGAAGGACGCCGGTTTTGACTGAAGCTTTCTTT. It is translated as CASSQIPRDGRTPVLTEAFF.

The chain carries TRBV4-1 and TRBJ1-6; 7 bases fit TRBD1. This CDR3 contains 14 residues. The germline CDR1 and CDR2 sequences are MGHRA and YSYEKL. V shed 3 bases, J shed 14 bases, and the junction held 10 bases outside the gene matches. CDR3 sequence (DNA): TGCGCCAGCAGCCACCGGACAGGTGGTAGATCCCTCCACTTT. Protein product: CASSHRTGGRSLHF.

V and J are TRBV5-1 and TRBJ2-2; 8 bases align to TRBD1. Germline CDR1 reads SGHRS; CDR2 reads YFSETQ. The CDR3 contains 15 residues. V lost 5 bases, J lost 4 bases, and 7 bases stayed unmatched. CDR3 protein: CASSPLRGPTGELFF. The CDR3 DNA is TGCGCCAGCAGTCCTCTCAGGGGGCCCACCGGGGAGCTGTTTTTT.

In its sample, this clonotype was seen once. The junction departs from the called germline gene at one end, perhaps through a read error. The chain employs TRBV6-5 and TRBJ2-5; either TRBD1 or TRBD2 may fit D (5 bases each). The V gene's germline CDR1 is MNHEY and CDR2 SVGAGI. The CDR3 has 14 residues. CDR3 amino acids: CVSTHGEPLGEQYF. CDR3 nucleotide sequence: TGTGTCAGCACCCACGGAGAGCCCTTGGGGGAGCAGTACTTC.

This clonotype has a handful of counts. The V gene is TRBV12-3 or TRBV12-4, the J gene TRBJ1-5, with D maybe TRBD1 (5 bases). The V end lost 6 bases, the J end lost 5 bases, and 14 bases lay between the germline ends. CDR3 length equals 14 residues. The CDR3 DNA sequence: TGTGCCAGCAGCGAGGGGACGGGATATCAGCCCCAGCATTTT. Its protein product is CASSEGTGYQPQHF.

This clonotype was picked up a small number of times. V is TRBV7-8 and J is TRBJ2-1; 8 bases agree with TRBD2. Trimming cost V 1 base and J 2 bases; bases outside gene matches: 7. The length of the CDR3 is 17 residues. CDR1 is SGHVS and CDR2 is FQNEAQ in the germline V gene. CDR3 DNA: TGTGCCAGCAGCTTAGAAGAGGGGACTAGGGCCTACAATGAGCAGTTCTTC. Amino acids: CASSLEEGTRAYNEQFF.

This chain links TRBV2 with TRBJ2-7; 9 bases are shared with TRBD1. CDR3 length: 15 amino acids. Trimming removed 6 bases from V and 0 bases from J; junction bases left unmatched: 6. The germline CDR1 and CDR2 sequences are SNHLY and FYNNEI. CDR3 residues: CASRNRGHFSYEQYF. The CDR3 DNA sequence: TGTGCCAGCAGGAACAGGGGGCACTTCTCCTACGAGCAGTACTTC.

The chain links TRBV4-3 to TRBJ2-1; D unresolved. Germline values: CDR1 LGHNA, CDR2 YSLEER. The CDR3 contains 15 residues. Trimming stripped 0 bases from V and 6 bases from J, with 12 bases between. CDR3 bases: TGCGCCAGCAGCCAAGATAGAGCGCGAAGCAATGAGCAGTTCTTC. Amino acid sequence: CASSQDRARSNEQFF.

The chain uses TRBV5-1 and TRBJ2-1, with D perhaps TRBD1 (5 bases). The CDR3 contains 16 residues. Per the germline V gene, CDR1 is SGHRS and CDR2 is YFSETQ. V was shortened by 4 bases and J by 2 bases, with 16 bases between the two germline ends. The CDR3 sequence: CASSPQGSPTYNEQFF. CDR3 coding DNA: TGCGCCAGCAGCCCCCAGGGCAGTCCAACCTACAATGAGCAGTTCTTC.

The chain links TRBV12-3 or TRBV12-4 to TRBJ2-1, with 8 bases fitting TRBD1. The CDR3 totals 12 residues. Trimming at V came to 7 bases and at J to 7 bases, leaving 3 bases not matched to a gene. CDR3 DNA sequence: TGTGCCAGCAAATGGACAGGGAATGAGCAGTTCTTC. This gives the protein CASKWTGNEQFF.

The sample holds a few counts of this clonotype. V gene TRBV28 combines with J gene TRBJ2-7; the D is unclear. CDR1 is MDHEN and CDR2 is SYDVKM in the germline V gene. The V gene lost 2 bases and the J gene lost 4 bases, with 12 bases spanning the gap. The CDR3 length is 14 residues. This CDR3 is CASSLDNRVYEQYF. Written as DNA, the CDR3 is TGTGCCAGCAGTTTAGATAACCGGGTTTACGAGCAGTACTTC.

The chain couples TRBV20-1 to TRBJ2-7; no reliable D call. CDR1 and CDR2 from the germline V gene are DFQATT and SNEGSKA (reference sequence). This CDR3 has 13 amino acids. Between the trimmed V and J ends, which lost 3 bases and 0 bases, there was a span of 9 bases. The chain's CDR3 is CSASSQSSYEQYF. In DNA, the CDR3 is TGCAGTGCTAGTAGCCAGAGCTCCTACGAGCAGTACTTC.

The genes are TRBV15 and TRBJ2-1; D is undetermined. This CDR3 has 16 residues. The germline gives CDR1 LNHNV, CDR2 YYDKDF (reference sequence). V was cut by 0 bases and J by 4 bases, with 13 bases left in between. The CDR3, as DNA: TGTGCCACCAGCAGAGATGTGGGAATTTCTTACAATGAGCAGTTCTTC. It specifies CATSRDVGISYNEQFF.

The chain links TRBV28 to TRBJ1-4; D is possibly TRBD1 (5 bases). V was shortened by 6 bases and J by 5 bases, with 13 bases between the two germline ends. This CDR3 has 14 amino acids. Germline assignment: CDR1 MDHEN and CDR2 SYDVKM. The CDR3 DNA is TGTGCCAGCAGCTTACGTGGGGCCAATGAAAAACTGTTTTTT. This encodes CASSLRGANEKLFF.

The chain employs TRBV27 and TRBJ1-1, with TRBD1 identical over 9 bases. The CDR3 length is 16 residues. The junction had 8 bases not matched to a gene; V was cut back by 4 bases and J by 2 bases. Germline CDR1 MNHEY, CDR2 SMNVEV (reference sequence). In nucleotides, the CDR3 is TGTGCCAGCAGTTGGGGACAGGGAAGGCCTAACACTGAAGCTTTCTTT. It is translated as CASSWGQGRPNTEAFF.

This clonotype was seen a handful of times. The chain joins TRBV27 to TRBJ2-7; D uncertain. The CDR3 totals 15 residues. CDR1 is MNHEY, CDR2 SMNVEV, per germline (reference sequence). Trimming shortened V by 4 bases and J by 2 bases, and 15 bases separated the two germline ends. DNA of the CDR3: TGTGCCAGCAGTTCCCCCGTTATGGGTACCTACGAGCAGTACTTC. Its translation: CASSSPVMGTYEQYF.

J is TRBJ2-1 and V is TRBV2; TRBD2 matches at 14 bases. V shed 8 bases, J shed 9 bases, and the junction held 6 bases outside the gene matches. This CDR3 has 14 amino acids. The germline V gene has CDR1 SNHLY and CDR2 FYNNEI. CDR3 region: CASGVTSGRGEQFF. DNA for the CDR3: TGTGCCAGCGGGGTGACTAGCGGGAGGGGTGAGCAGTTCTTC.

The CDR3 DNA sequence: TGTGCCTCCGAAGGCGGGGCCGTCAACACTGAAGCTTTCTTT. Protein product: CASEGGAVNTEAFF. The J gene is TRBJ1-1, the V gene TRBV4-2; a weak D match, TRBD1 (5 bases). V lost 11 bases and J lost 2, with 18 bases in between. Germline V gene lookup returns CDR1 LGHNA and CDR2 YNFKEQ. The length of the CDR3 is 14 residues.

This chain uses TRBV4-1 with TRBJ2-7; no firm D call. The tail of the sequence fits TRBJ2-5 better, so the J call may be wrong. There are 14 residues in the CDR3. Germline V CDR1 and CDR2: MGHRA, YSYEKL. This CDR3 reads CASSQESMEETQYF. The CDR3, as DNA: TGCGCCAGCAGCCAAGAGAGTATGGAGGAGACCCAGTACTTC.